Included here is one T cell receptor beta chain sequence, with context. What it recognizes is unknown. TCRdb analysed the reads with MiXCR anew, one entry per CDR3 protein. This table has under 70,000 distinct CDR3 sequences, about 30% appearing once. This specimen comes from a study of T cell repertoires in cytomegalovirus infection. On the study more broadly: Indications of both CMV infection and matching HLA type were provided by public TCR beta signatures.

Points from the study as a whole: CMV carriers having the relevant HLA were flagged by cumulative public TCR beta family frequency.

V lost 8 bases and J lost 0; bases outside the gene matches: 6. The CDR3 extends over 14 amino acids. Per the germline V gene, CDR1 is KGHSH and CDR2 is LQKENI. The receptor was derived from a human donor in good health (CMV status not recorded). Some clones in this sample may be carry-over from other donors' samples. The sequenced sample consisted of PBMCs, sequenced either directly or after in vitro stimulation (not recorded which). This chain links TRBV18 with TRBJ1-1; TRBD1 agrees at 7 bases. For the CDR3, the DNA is TGTGCCAGCAGTTACAGGGGAATGAACACTGAAGCTTTCTTT. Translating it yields CASSYRGMNTEAFF.